What follows is one T cell receptor beta chain and its context. Looked up from germline, CDR1 is SGHKS and CDR2 is YYEKEE (reference sequence). The CDR3 has 15 residues. Deletions cut 3 bases from V and 1 base from J, with 14 bases between. Enrolled through a virtual design, the participants were between 18 and 89 years of age and came from roughly 22 US areas. Allocation to cohorts depended on clinical history reported by the participants. Two negative PCRs, clearance, or symptom resolution were required of recovered Cohort 3 donors. Original handling: Amplification of reference gene primers was used by the study to estimate nucleated cell counts. Assay used: immunoSEQ multiplex PCR; TCRdb lists only in-frame clones, some missing. The D gene and trimming were derived from the DNA, and the V and J assignments and clone size from that table. This sample carries a few hundred thousand clones, 88% of them seen once, and the ten largest clones take more than 1%.

These data belong to a study of blood T cell repertoires in COVID-19. V is TRBV5-5 and J is TRBJ2-7; possibly TRBD2 for D (6 bases). This receptor was identified in a woman aged 18-29 years who had recovered from COVID-19. The sample consisted of PBMCs or T cells enriched from blood (not recorded which). CDR3 DNA sequence: TGTGCCAGCAGCTCTACCACTAGCCTTTCCTACGAGCAGTACTTC. Amino acid sequence: CASSSTTSLSYEQYF.